These 12 T cell receptor beta chains share one sample of origin, sequenced in a study of cytomegalovirus exposure and HLA in healthy donors. The study ran its PCR with 60 Vbeta and 13 Jbeta primers. Repertoires were generated with immunoSEQ multiplex PCR, while TCRdb's copy carries only in-frame clones and drops some. The sample has 150,000 to 200,000 clones, more than 70% seen once. Sequences were obtained from PBMCs. Receptor source: a boy aged 5-17 years in good health and CMV-seronegative.

The chain is built from TRBV25-1 and TRBJ1-1, with 7 nucleotides matching TRBD1. The CDR3 length is 14 residues. The V gene end was trimmed by 2 bases and the J gene end by 6 bases; junction bases not matched to a gene: 6. Germline loops: CDR1 MGHDK, CDR2 SYGVNS. In nucleotides, the CDR3 is TGTGCCAGCAGTGAAGGAGGACAGGTCGCTGAAGCTTTCTTT. Its translation: CASSEGGQVAEAFF.

For this clone: The junction departs from germline at one end; a sequencing error may be responsible. The chain employs TRBV19 and TRBJ1-5; D is unresolved. Germline-derived CDR1 and CDR2 are LNHDA and SQIVND (reference sequence). This CDR3 region has 15 residues. CDR3 protein: CASSRLGYSNQPQHF. The CDR3 coding sequence is TGTGCCAGCAGTAGACTAGGTTATAGCAATCAGCCCCAGCATTTT.

V and J are TRBV4-3 and TRBJ1-2; 7 bases fit TRBD1. Germline values: CDR1 LGHNA, CDR2 YSLEER. The CDR3 sequence is 16 residues long. V lost 1 base and J lost 2; bases outside the gene matches: 7. Here the CDR3 DNA reads TGCGCCAGCAGCCAAGCCCCGGGACAGATCAACTATGGCTACACCTTC. Protein: CASSQAPGQINYGYTF.

The V call is TRBV7-2, the J call TRBJ2-7, with 9 bases lining up with TRBD1. The germline V gene encodes CDR1 SGHTA and CDR2 FQGNSA. Trimming cost V 5 bases and J 5 bases; bases outside gene matches: 7. This CDR3 contains 14 residues. The CDR3 DNA follows: TGTGCCAGCAGCACATGGGACAGGGTGGACGAGCAGTACTTC. It yields the protein CASSTWDRVDEQYF.

The V gene is TRBV15, the J gene TRBJ1-5, with unresolved D. Germline V gene sequence: CDR1 LNHNV, CDR2 YYDKDF (reference sequence). The V gene lost 0 bases and the J gene lost 6 bases, with 6 bases spanning the gap. The CDR3 sequence is 13 residues long. The CDR3 loop is CATSREGSQPQHF. The CDR3 DNA is TGTGCCACCAGCAGAGAAGGGAGTCAGCCCCAGCATTTT.

V gene TRBV4-1 combines with J gene TRBJ2-1; no definite D call. Per germline, CDR1 MGHRA and CDR2 YSYEKL. V lost 1 base, J lost 2 bases, and 9 bases lay in between. CDR3 length: 15 amino acids. The CDR3 spells CASSQVGSTYNEQFF. The DNA for the CDR3 is TGCGCCAGCAGCCAAGTGGGCAGTACCTACAATGAGCAGTTCTTC.

CDR3 sequence reads: CASSSGKYEQYF. Here the CDR3 DNA reads TGTGCCAGCAGTAGCGGGAAGTACGAGCAGTACTTC. J is TRBJ2-7 and V is TRBV6-5; 7 bases line up with TRBD2. V shed 5 bases, J shed 4 bases, and the junction held 2 bases outside the gene matches. Per germline, CDR1 MNHEY and CDR2 SVGAGI. There are 12 residues in the CDR3.

The chain combines TRBV5-4 with TRBJ2-7, with 8 bases fitting TRBD1. CDR1 and CDR2 from the germline V gene are SGHNT and YYREEE (reference sequence). V trimming: 2 bases; J trimming: 2 bases; junction bases outside the gene matches: 6. CDR3 length: 15 residues. CDR3 sequence: CASSFPGTGPYEQYF. The CDR3 DNA sequence: TGTGCCAGCAGCTTCCCCGGGACAGGCCCCTACGAGCAGTACTTC.

This chain links TRBV6-6 with TRBJ1-1, with D possibly matching TRBD1 (5 bases). This CDR3 has 13 amino acids. The V and J ends lost 4 bases and 7 bases respectively, with 13 bases between them. The germline CDR1 and CDR2 sequences are MNHNY and SVGAGI (reference sequence). CDR3 coding DNA: TGTGCCAGCAGTTTCCCGGGGGGTATTGAAGCTTTCTTT. It specifies CASSFPGGIEAFF.

This chain links TRBV7-2 with TRBJ1-2, with 8 bases identical to TRBD1. The CDR3 consists of 14 residues. Germline V gene data show CDR1 as SGHTA and CDR2 as FQGNSA. J was trimmed by 4 bases and V by 5 bases; bases with no gene match: 6. CDR3 nucleotide sequence: TGTGCCAGCAGCCCTCGACAGGGGCCCTATGGCTACACCTTC. Its translation is CASSPRQGPYGYTF. The full variable domain, completed using reference TRBV7-2 and TRBJ1-2, is GAGVSQSPSNKVTEKGKDVELRCDPISGHTALYWYRQSLGQGLEFLIYFQGNSAPDKSGLPSDRFSAERTGGSVSTLTIQRTQQEDSAVYLCASSPRQGPYGYTFGSGTRLTVV.

The chain is built from TRBV18 and TRBJ2-6; D is unresolved. Trimming removed 2 bases from V and 3 bases from J, with 14 bases in between. The CDR3 is 17 amino acids. The germline V gene has CDR1 KGHSH and CDR2 LQKENI. The CDR3 DNA follows: TGTGCCAGCTCACCAAAGAATTTTATCGGTGGGGCCAACGTCCTGACTTTC. Protein sequence: CASSPKNFIGGANVLTF.

This rearrangement joins TRBV19 to TRBJ2-5; D is possibly TRBD1 (6 bases). CDR3 size: 13 residues. V was cut by 6 bases and J by 0 bases, with 8 bases left in between. Germline V gene lookup returns CDR1 LNHDA and CDR2 SQIVND (reference sequence). The CDR3 DNA sequence: TGTGCCAGTAGGGGACAAAACCAAGAGACCCAGTACTTC. Protein product: CASRGQNQETQYF.